The TCR beta chain described here comes from a study of blood T cell repertoires in COVID-19. Study-level information: Acute and convalescent COVID-19 samples came from the United States, Italy and Spain. PBMCs, B-cell-depleted T cells, or T cells provided the cDNA or gDNA that made up the material.

This clone was counted between two and nine times. CDR1 is MNHEY, CDR2 SVGAGI, per germline. Deletions cut 6 bases from V and 4 bases from J, with 12 bases between. The CDR3 extends over 13 amino acids. Methods used by the authors: Amplifying reference gene primers gave estimates of nucleated cell counts. Clones were read by immunoSEQ multiplex PCR, and TCRdb kept only the in-frame ones, dropping some. V and J calls and clone size are copied from that table; D and trimming were computed from the DNA. The sample holds 120,000 to 150,000 clones, roughly 76% seen once. The clonotype comes from a human donor with acute or convalescent COVID-19. The donor label of this sample is uncertain. The sequenced sample consisted of peripheral blood. V gene TRBV6-5 combines with J gene TRBJ1-2; weak D call: TRBD1 (6 bases). CDR3 nucleotide sequence: TGTGCCAGCAGCGTTACAGGGACCTATGGCTACACCTTC. This sequence encodes CASSVTGTYGYTF.